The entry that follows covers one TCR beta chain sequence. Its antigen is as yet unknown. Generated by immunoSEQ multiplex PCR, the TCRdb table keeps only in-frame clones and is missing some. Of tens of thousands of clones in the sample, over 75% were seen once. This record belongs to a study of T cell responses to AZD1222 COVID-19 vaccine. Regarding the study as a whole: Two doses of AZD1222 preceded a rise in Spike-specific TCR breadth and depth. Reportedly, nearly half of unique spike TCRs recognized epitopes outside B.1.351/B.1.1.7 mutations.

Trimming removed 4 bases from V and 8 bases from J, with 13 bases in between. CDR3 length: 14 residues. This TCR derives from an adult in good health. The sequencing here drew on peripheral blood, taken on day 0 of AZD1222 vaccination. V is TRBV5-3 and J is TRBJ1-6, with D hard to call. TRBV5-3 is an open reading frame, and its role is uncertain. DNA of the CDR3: TGTGCCAGAAGCCCCCCCTTGGGTGATTCACCCCTCCACTTT. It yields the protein CARSPPLGDSPLHF.